Each of the 27 T cell receptor beta chains below was sequenced from the same sample in a study of shared T cell receptors in the human thymus. Using immunoSEQ multiplex PCR, the repertoire was profiled, and TCRdb retains in-frame clones only, with some absent. Here the sample spans 450,000 to 650,000 clones, around three quarters being singletons. These records were also assigned to another study, of human thymus T cells.

Sequencing was done on a sample of thymocytes. The source is a boy under two years old with a congenital heart defect.

The gene calls are TRBV4-2 and TRBJ2-3, with 11 bases fitting TRBD2. The CDR3 loop spans 19 amino acids. Losses at the gene ends were 0 bases for V and 0 bases for J; bases not matched to a gene: 8. Germline V gene data show CDR1 as LGHNA and CDR2 as YNFKEQ. The CDR3: CASSQDPIAGGGSTDTQYF. CDR3 DNA: TGTGCCAGCAGCCAAGATCCTATAGCGGGGGGGGGTAGCACAGATACGCAGTATTTT.

This clone was detected a few times. This rearrangement joins TRBV5-1 to TRBJ2-2; D is possibly TRBD2 (6 bases). The CDR3 covers 14 residues. Looked up from germline, CDR1 is SGHRS and CDR2 is YFSETQ. Trimming pared 6 bases from V and 3 bases from J, leaving 12 bases between. The CDR3 bases are TGCGCCAGCAATATGCGGGGAGACACCGGGGAGCTGTTTTTT. Its protein product is CASNMRGDTGELFF.

V gene TRBV10-1 combines with J gene TRBJ2-5, with 7 bases lining up with TRBD1. The CDR3 totals 15 residues. Germline values: CDR1 WNHNN, CDR2 SYGVQD (reference sequence). J lost 3 bases, V lost 3 bases, and 7 bases had no gene match. Here the CDR3 DNA reads TGCGCCAGCAGTGAAGACAGGGTAAGGAAAGAGACCCAGTACTTC. Translated, it gives CASSEDRVRKETQYF.

The CDR3 DNA follows: TGTGCCAGCAGCCCCCTCCTAGCGACTAGCACAGATACGCAGTATTTT. It codes for CASSPLLATSTDTQYF. The V and J genes are TRBV7-2 and TRBJ2-3; D may be TRBD2 (6 bases). The CDR3 consists of 16 residues. The V and J ends lost 5 bases and 0 bases respectively, with 15 bases between them. Germline loops: CDR1 SGHTA, CDR2 FQGNSA.

The chain recombines TRBV4-1 with TRBJ2-3; the match to TRBD2 covers 8 bases. V was pared by 1 base and J by 8 bases, with 2 bases of the junction left unmatched. CDR1 is MGHRA and CDR2 is YSYEKL in the germline V gene. This CDR3 has 13 residues. The CDR3 DNA follows: TGCGCCAGCAGCCAAGTGAGCGGGAGTACGCAGTATTTT. Its protein is CASSQVSGSTQYF.

The gene calls are TRBV27 and TRBJ2-5; TRBD1 matches at 7 bases. The tail of the sequence fits TRBJ2-7 better, so the J call may be wrong. This CDR3 contains 12 residues. The germline V gene encodes CDR1 MNHEY and CDR2 SMNVEV (reference sequence). The CDR3 region has the DNA TGTGCCAGCAGCGACAGGGCGGGCGAGCAGTACTTC. This codes for CASSDRAGEQYF.

CDR3 sequence (DNA): TGTGCCTGGAGTACCCCTAGCGGATATAGCACAGATACGCAGTATTTT. Protein product: CAWSTPSGYSTDTQYF. The chain uses TRBV30 and TRBJ2-3, with TRBD2 matching 7 bases. The CDR3 is 16 residues long. CDR1 is GTSNPN and CDR2 is SVGIG in the germline V gene (reference sequence). The J segment lost 0 bases and the V segment lost 2 bases, leaving 8 bases of the junction unmatched.

The V call is TRBV10-3, the J call TRBJ2-1; TRBD2 aligns across 9 bases. The germline CDR1 and CDR2 sequences are ENHRY and SYGVKD. The CDR3 covers 19 residues. V dropped 8 bases and J dropped 7; count of bases not matched to a gene: 24. CDR3 bases: TGTGCCATCTGGGGACGTATCCGTAGCGGGAGAGGAGGACAAAATGAGCAGTTCTTC. Translated: CAIWGRIRSGRGGQNEQFF.

This CDR3 is CSAGTGDTGELFF. In DNA form, the CDR3 reads TGCAGCGCCGGGACAGGGGACACCGGGGAGCTGTTTTTT. The chain carries TRBV29-1 and TRBJ2-2; 10 bases are a match to TRBD1. CDR1 and CDR2 (germline): SQVTM, ANQGSEA. The CDR3 totals 13 residues. J was trimmed by 3 bases and V by 7 bases; bases with no gene match: 2.

This chain links TRBV7-3 with TRBJ2-2, with D perhaps matching TRBD2 (6 bases). The CDR3 consists of 15 residues. The germline CDR1 and CDR2 sequences are SGHTA and FQGTGA. The V and J ends lost 3 bases and 3 bases respectively, with 11 bases between them. This CDR3 reads CASSFGGPDTGELFF. The CDR3 region has the DNA TGTGCCAGCAGCTTCGGGGGTCCGGACACCGGGGAGCTGTTTTTT. The full variable domain, its missing parts supplied by reference TRBV7-3 and TRBJ2-2, is GAGVSQTPSNKVTEKGKYVELRCDPISGHTALYWYRQSLGQGPEFLIYFQGTGAADDSGLPNDRFFAVRPEGSVSTLKIQRTERGDSAVYLCASSFGGPDTGELFFGEGSRLTVL.

This chain links TRBV4-2 with TRBJ2-7; 9 bases are shared with TRBD2. Germline V CDR1 and CDR2: LGHNA, YNFKEQ. The CDR3 has 16 amino acids. Trimming at V came to 3 bases and at J to 6 bases, leaving 12 bases not matched to a gene. CDR3 in DNA: TGTGCCAGCAGCCACGTCCGCGGGAGGGCCGGGTGCGAGCAGTACTTC. As protein: CASSHVRGRAGCEQYF.

This clone was counted between two and nine times. This sequence joins TRBV25-1 and TRBJ2-3, with D unresolved. This CDR3 comprises 13 residues. Germline CDR1 MGHDK, CDR2 SYGVNS. V was trimmed by 3 bases and J by 1 base, leaving 5 bases between them. The CDR3 region is CASSESGTDTQYF. In DNA form, the CDR3 reads TGTGCCAGCAGTGAGTCAGGCACAGATACGCAGTATTTT. Using reference TRBV25-1 and TRBJ2-3 for the parts outside the CDR3, the full variable domain is EADIYQTPRYLVIGTGKKITLECSQTMGHDKMYWYQQDPGMELHLIHYSYGVNSTEKGDLSSESTVSRIRTEHFPLTLESARPSHTSQYLCASSESGTDTQYFGPGTRLTVL.

The chain carries TRBV29-1 and TRBJ1-4, with 8 bases identical to TRBD1. Germline V gene data show CDR1 as SQVTM and CDR2 as ANQGSEA. Trimming removed 1 base from V and 10 bases from J; junction bases left unmatched: 2. The CDR3 spans 12 residues. Here the CDR3 reads CSVEGQGAKLFF. In DNA form, the CDR3 reads TGCAGCGTTGAAGGGCAGGGGGCAAAACTGTTTTTT.

This rearrangement joins TRBV7-8 to TRBJ2-7; 7 nucleotides line up with TRBD1. Looked up from germline, CDR1 is SGHVS and CDR2 is FQNEAQ. V dropped 4 bases and J dropped 0; count of bases not matched to a gene: 9. This CDR3 contains 16 residues. CDR3 residues: CASSSQGKEGSYEQYF. The DNA of the CDR3 is TGTGCCAGCAGCTCACAGGGGAAGGAAGGCTCCTACGAGCAGTACTTC.

The CDR3 region is CASSLEGRETDTQYF. In nucleotides, the CDR3 is TGTGCCAGCAGCTTGGAGGGGCGGGAAACAGATACGCAGTATTTT. This chain links TRBV5-4 with TRBJ2-3, with a possible D match to TRBD2 (6 bases). This CDR3 is 15 amino acids long. The V gene's germline CDR1 is SGHNT and CDR2 YYREEE (reference sequence). Trimming shortened V by 0 bases and J by 3 bases, and 11 bases separated the two germline ends.

The gene calls are TRBV28 and TRBJ2-7; the match to TRBD2 covers 11 bases. Trimming took 5 bases from V and 5 from J; bases not matched to a gene: 14. CDR3 size: 17 residues. The germline V gene encodes CDR1 MDHEN and CDR2 SYDVKM. The CDR3 reads CASSHALAGGRVHEQYF. CDR3 nucleotide sequence: TGTGCCAGCAGTCACGCCCTAGCGGGAGGAAGGGTCCACGAGCAGTACTTC.

V and J are TRBV4-2 and TRBJ2-2; D unresolved. CDR3 length equals 15 residues. Germline CDR1 is LGHNA and CDR2 is YNFKEQ. V lost 0 bases and J lost 2, with 7 bases in between. CDR3 DNA sequence: TGTGCCAGCAGCCAAGAGTGTTCAAACACCGGGGAGCTGTTTTTT. It translates to CASSQECSNTGELFF.

This chain joins TRBV29-1 and TRBJ2-1; TRBD2 might be the D (5 bases). Per the germline V gene, CDR1 is SQVTM and CDR2 is ANQGSEA. The CDR3 sequence is 13 residues long. The ends were cut back, 4 bases at V and 6 bases at J, with 13 bases in the middle. CDR3 protein: CSVVRRRPNEQFF. The CDR3 nucleotides read TGCAGCGTTGTCAGGAGGCGGCCCAATGAGCAGTTCTTC.

The chain is built from TRBV12-5 and TRBJ2-3; D gene ambiguous. Germline V gene lookup returns CDR1 LGHNT and CDR2 FRNRAP. This CDR3 region has 16 residues. Trimming removed 0 bases from V and 3 bases from J, with 13 bases in between. The CDR3 DNA is TGTGCTAGTGGTTTGGTATTCCCGGCGCGGACAGATACGCAGTATTTT. This encodes CASGLVFPARTDTQYF.

V and J are TRBV9 and TRBJ1-1, with 7 nucleotides matching TRBD1. The V gene's germline CDR1 is SGDLS and CDR2 YYNGEE. The CDR3 extends over 15 amino acids. V trimming: 3 bases; J trimming: 3 bases; junction bases outside the gene matches: 8. CDR3 DNA: TGTGCCAGCAGCGCCGACAGGGCCGGAGACACTGAAGCTTTCTTT. Protein product: CASSADRAGDTEAFF.

The chain joins TRBV9 to TRBJ2-1; D is unclear. There are 17 residues in the CDR3. The germline V gene has CDR1 SGDLS and CDR2 YYNGEE. V lost 4 bases and J lost 7, with 24 bases in between. The DNA for the CDR3 is TGTGCCAGCAGCCTAGGCCCCCACCCTATCCCTTGGAATGAGCAGTTCTTC. Residues: CASSLGPHPIPWNEQFF. Full variable domain (missing parts from reference TRBV9 and TRBJ2-1): DSGVTQTPKHLITATGQRVTLRCSPRSGDLSVYWYQQSLDQGLQFLIQYYNGEERAKGNILERFSAQQFPDLHSELNLSSLELGDSALYFCASSLGPHPIPWNEQFFGPGTRLTVL.

The chain carries TRBV4-1 and TRBJ1-2; D gene ambiguous. Germline V gives CDR1 MGHRA, CDR2 YSYEKL. The CDR3 is 15 amino acids. With 0 bases removed from V and 6 bases from J, the gap between germline ends came to 14 bases. The CDR3 coding sequence is TGCGCCAGCAGCCAAGATTTCGGCAGGAAAGATGGCTACACCTTC. Protein product: CASSQDFGRKDGYTF.

The chain couples TRBV4-3 to TRBJ2-1; 14 bases map to TRBD2. Germline loops: CDR1 LGHNA, CDR2 YSLEER. The CDR3 contains 19 residues. The J segment lost 7 bases and the V segment lost 0 bases, leaving 11 bases of the junction unmatched. The CDR3 here is CASSQEQGGGTSGRNEQFF. The CDR3 nucleotides read TGCGCCAGCAGCCAAGAGCAGGGGGGTGGGACTAGCGGGAGAAATGAGCAGTTCTTC.

This clone occurred a few times. The gene calls are TRBV11-3 and TRBJ1-3; D unresolved. V lost 2 bases to trimming and J lost 3 bases, with 8 bases between them. This CDR3 has 14 amino acids. CDR1 SGHNT and CDR2 YENEEA come from the germline V gene. The CDR3 nucleotides read TGTGCCAGCAGCTTACGGACTGGTGGAAACACCATATATTTT. It translates to CASSLRTGGNTIYF.

CDR3 sequence reads: CASRRGGERVGGTDTQYF. The DNA of the CDR3 is TGTGCCAGCAGGAGGGGCGGGGAGCGGGTCGGGGGCACAGATACGCAGTATTTT. The V call is TRBV27, the J call TRBJ2-3, with D perhaps TRBD2 (6 bases). Germline V gene lookup returns CDR1 MNHEY and CDR2 SMNVEV (reference sequence). There are 18 residues in the CDR3. The ends were cut back, 6 bases at V and 1 base at J, with 23 bases in the middle.

This clone was observed a single time. The chain uses TRBV2 and TRBJ2-3; the match to TRBD2 covers 8 bases. Germline V gene data show CDR1 as SNHLY and CDR2 as FYNNEI. V was pared by 3 bases and J by 7 bases, with 12 bases of the junction left unmatched. This CDR3 region has 16 residues. This chain's CDR3 is CASSDSSGRTLYTQYF. The CDR3 DNA reads TGTGCCAGCAGTGATTCGAGCGGGAGAACGTTGTATACGCAGTATTTT.

The chain couples TRBV14 to TRBJ2-2; 10 nucleotides line up with TRBD1. Per the germline V gene, CDR1 is SGHDN and CDR2 is FVKESK. The CDR3 has 16 amino acids. V shed 0 bases and J 3 bases; nucleotides not matched to a gene: 1. CDR3 in amino acids: CASSQEGQGYTGELFF. The CDR3 DNA follows: TGTGCCAGCAGCCAAGAGGGACAGGGGTACACCGGGGAGCTGTTTTTT.